This T cell receptor beta chain stems from a study of Ad26.COV2.S vaccination and SARS-CoV-2 variants. Whole-study context: A COV1001 Ad26.COV2.S trial-arm participant provided the sample. Doses of Ad26.COV2.S were injected into muscle once or twice, 56 days apart.

Study-level results: Vaccinees displayed broader spike-specific TCR repertoires than placebo recipients.

The treatment was: roughly 19 received Ad26.COV2.S at low or high dose, single or two shots; about 5 received placebo; per-sample allocation not given. Collection of the samples took place on day 63 after the first injection of vaccine or placebo. Profiled with immunoSEQ multiplex PCR; TCRdb holds only in-frame clones, not every one. The sample comprises around 370,000 clones, roughly 81% of which are singletons, and 3.3% rests with the top ten. Regarding this clone: Antigen specificity is unknown.

Germline assignment: CDR1 SGHRS and CDR2 YFSETQ. The ends lost 4 bases at V and 8 bases at J; junction bases unmatched: 7. The CDR3 consists of 14 residues. The V gene is TRBV5-1, the J gene TRBJ2-4; 9 nucleotides agree with TRBD1. The clonotype originates from a person between 18 and 65 years old who received the Ad26.COV2.S COVID-19 vaccine or a placebo. Sample: peripheral blood, taken in a trial of Ad26.COV2.S vaccine versus placebo. The CDR3 DNA sequence: TGCGCCAGCAGCGAAAGGACAGGGGAGGACATTCAGTACTTC. This sequence encodes CASSERTGEDIQYF.